This T cell receptor (beta chain) comes out of a study of blood T cell repertoires in COVID-19. About the study: Whether acute or convalescent, the COVID-19 samples came from the United States, Italy and Spain. The cDNA or gDNA used as material had been derived from T cells, B-cell-depleted T cells, or PBMCs.

The authors' processing: Reference gene primers were amplified, and this amplification served to estimate nucleated cell counts. Only in-frame clones appear in the TCRdb table, and some are missing; sequencing was by immunoSEQ multiplex PCR. From that table come the V and J calls and clone size; the DNA was used to work out D and trimming. The sample includes fewer than 40,000 clones, about nine tenths of them seen just once. J lost 2 bases, V lost 5 bases, and 6 bases had no gene match. The CDR3 has 15 amino acids. Germline-derived CDR1 and CDR2 are MNHEY and SVGAGI. The sample consisted of peripheral blood. The V gene is TRBV6-5, the J gene TRBJ2-1; 7 nucleotides match TRBD2. The TCR was taken from a human donor in a cohort sampled during active COVID-19. CDR3 DNA: TGTGCCAGCAGTCCCACAGCGGGAACCTACAATGAGCAGTTCTTC. This sequence encodes CASSPTAGTYNEQFF.